This passage covers 19 T cell receptor beta chains from one sample sequenced in a study of cytomegalovirus exposure and HLA in healthy donors. PCR involved 60 Vbeta and 13 Jbeta primers. Clones were sequenced by immunoSEQ multiplex PCR, and TCRdb holds only the in-frame ones, with some missing. The sample lists over 150,000 clones, over 65% occurring once. Material: PBMCs. The source is a man aged 25-45 years in good health and CMV-seronegative.

The chain carries TRBV5-8 and TRBJ1-5; 7 nucleotides agree with TRBD1. This CDR3 region has 15 residues. The V gene's germline CDR1 is SGHTS and CDR2 YDEGEE. The J segment lost 3 bases and the V segment lost 3 bases, leaving 6 bases of the junction unmatched. CDR3: CASSSSDRDNQPQHF. In DNA form, the CDR3 reads TGTGCCAGCAGCTCGTCAGACAGGGACAATCAGCCCCAGCATTTT. The complete variable domain, with remaining parts taken from reference TRBV5-8 and TRBJ1-5, reads EAGVTQSPTHLIKTRGQQATLRCSPISGHTSVYWYQQALGLGLQFLLWYDEGEERNRGNFPPRFSGRQFPNYSSELNVNALELEDSALYLCASSSSDRDNQPQHFGDGTRLSIL.

The table lists this clone with a few counts. The chain combines TRBV2 with TRBJ1-1, with D perhaps matching TRBD1 (5 bases). Germline-derived CDR1 and CDR2 are SNHLY and FYNNEI. V gave up 4 bases and J gave up 0 bases, with 15 bases separating them. This CDR3 has 16 residues. CDR3 bases: TGTGCCAGCAGTGCGGAGGGACGTAGCATGAACACTGAAGCTTTCTTT. Translation: CASSAEGRSMNTEAFF.

This chain joins TRBV7-9 and TRBJ2-1, with a possible D match to TRBD2 (5 bases). The CDR3 loop spans 16 amino acids. The germline gives CDR1 SEHNR, CDR2 FQNEAQ (reference sequence). Trimming pared 0 bases from V and 4 bases from J, leaving 13 bases between. The CDR3 DNA reads as TGTGCCAGCAGCTTAGCCCCTCGGACGGGATACAATGAGCAGTTCTTC. Its translation: CASSLAPRTGYNEQFF.

This chain joins TRBV7-6 and TRBJ1-6, with TRBD1 matching over 7 bases. Germline assignment: CDR1 SGHVS and CDR2 FNYEAQ. This CDR3 has 14 amino acids. J gave up 14 bases and V 5 bases, and 12 bases lay outside the gene matches. DNA of the CDR3: TGTGCCAGCAGCCCAGACGGCGTAGGGGGCACCCTCCACTTT. Protein: CASSPDGVGGTLHF.

The chain combines TRBV19 with TRBJ1-4; possibly TRBD1 for D (5 bases). Trimming removed 3 bases from V and 7 bases from J, with 12 bases in between. CDR1 and CDR2 (germline): LNHDA, SQIVND (reference sequence). This CDR3 comprises 14 residues. CDR3 protein: CASSIMGQGEKLFF. The DNA of the CDR3 is TGTGCCAGTAGTATTATGGGGCAGGGTGAAAAACTGTTTTTT.

This clone showed up just a few times. V usage is TRBV6-4 and J usage is TRBJ1-5; 7 bases line up with TRBD1. The germline V gene has CDR1 MRHNA and CDR2 SNTAGT. Trimming cost V 2 bases and J 1 base; bases outside gene matches: 11. The length of the CDR3 is 18 residues. The CDR3 sequence: CASSDRERGRKSNQPQHF. CDR3 DNA sequence: TGTGCCAGCAGTGACCGGGAGAGGGGGCGTAAAAGCAATCAGCCCCAGCATTTT.

The chain carries TRBV6-5 and TRBJ1-1; D not certain. V dropped 6 bases and J dropped 0 bases, with 5 bases sitting between them. Germline V CDR1 and CDR2: MNHEY, SVGAGI. This CDR3 has 12 residues. For the CDR3, the DNA is TGTGCCAGCAGCAACATGAACACTGAAGCTTTCTTT. Residues: CASSNMNTEAFF.

The rearrangement links TRBV4-1 to TRBJ2-5, with TRBD2 matching 11 bases. J was trimmed by 0 bases and V by 2 bases; bases with no gene match: 2. This CDR3 region has 16 residues. Germline lookup yields CDR1 MGHRA and CDR2 YSYEKL. The CDR3 here is CASSQPGLADQETQYF. The CDR3, as DNA: TGCGCCAGCAGCCAACCGGGACTAGCGGACCAAGAGACCCAGTACTTC.

This sequence joins TRBV4-3 and TRBJ2-2; TRBD1 aligns across 9 bases. Per germline, CDR1 LGHNA and CDR2 YSLEER. The CDR3 has 17 residues. The V and J ends lost 0 bases and 3 bases, in that order; junction bases with no gene match: 5. CDR3 in amino acids: CASSQEADRGDTGELFF. CDR3 in DNA: TGCGCCAGCAGCCAAGAGGCGGACAGGGGTGACACCGGGGAGCTGTTTTTT.

The chain joins TRBV29-1 to TRBJ2-1; 11 nucleotides align to TRBD1. V dropped 6 bases and J dropped 4; count of bases not matched to a gene: 23. This CDR3 contains 20 residues. In germline, CDR1 is SQVTM, CDR2 ANQGSEA. CDR3 sequence reads: CSVPGQGADPGPKFYNEQFF. The CDR3 DNA follows: TGCAGCGTCCCAGGACAGGGGGCTGATCCCGGGCCGAAATTTTACAATGAGCAGTTCTTC.

In this sample, this clone turned up a few times. The CDR3 protein is CASSFNLLSTSEIPDTQYF. In nucleotides, the CDR3 is TGTGCCAGCAGCTTTAACCTGTTGTCGACTAGCGAGATCCCAGATACGCAGTATTTT. The chain couples TRBV7-2 to TRBJ2-3; 8 bases are a match to TRBD2. The CDR3 loop spans 19 amino acids. V lost 3 bases and J lost 4; bases outside the gene matches: 18. Germline loops: CDR1 SGHTA, CDR2 FQGNSA.

CDR3 sequence reads: CASSWGRGYGYTF. In DNA form, the CDR3 reads TGTGCCAGCAGTTGGGGCAGGGGGTATGGCTACACCTTC. The V gene is TRBV28, the J gene TRBJ1-2; TRBD1 matches 7 bases. The CDR3 is made up of 13 amino acids. CDR1 and CDR2 from the germline V gene are MDHEN and SYDVKM. The V segment lost 4 bases and the J segment 5 bases; nucleotides outside the gene matches: 4.

The chain links TRBV28 to TRBJ1-2; D may be TRBD1 (6 bases). The germline CDR1 and CDR2 sequences are MDHEN and SYDVKM. With 5 bases removed from V and 7 bases from J, the gap between germline ends came to 17 bases. The CDR3 covers 14 residues. In DNA form, the CDR3 reads TGTGCCAGCAGTCCGCAAGGACAGTTAGCTGGCTACACCTTC. Protein product: CASSPQGQLAGYTF.

This chain links TRBV5-6 with TRBJ2-7; 7 bases align to TRBD2. Germline V gives CDR1 SGHDT, CDR2 YYEEEE. The V and J ends lost 0 bases and 2 bases, in that order; junction bases with no gene match: 2. The CDR3 runs to 14 residues. CDR3 in amino acids: CASSLGLAPYEQYF. The CDR3 DNA follows: TGTGCCAGCAGCTTGGGACTAGCCCCCTACGAGCAGTACTTC. Based on the CDR3 plus reference TRBV5-6 and TRBJ2-7, the full variable domain is DAGVTQSPTHLIKTRGQQVTLRCSPKSGHDTVSWYQQALGQGPQFIFQYYEEEERQRGNFPDRFSGHQFPNYSSELNVNALLLGDSALYLCASSLGLAPYEQYFGPGTRLTVT.

The chain's CDR3 is CASGAGVGVEQFF. CDR3 in DNA: TGTGCCAGTGGGGCGGGGGTAGGGGTTGAGCAGTTCTTC. The rearrangement uses TRBV19 and TRBJ2-1; the match to TRBD2 covers 7 bases. The germline V gene encodes CDR1 LNHDA and CDR2 SQIVND (reference sequence). The junction had 10 bases not matched to a gene; V was cut back by 8 bases and J by 9 bases. The CDR3 is made up of 13 amino acids.

V usage is TRBV11-1 and J usage is TRBJ1-2, with TRBD1 matching over 7 bases. Germline values: CDR1 SGHAT, CDR2 FQDESV (reference sequence). The CDR3 consists of 14 residues. V gave up 4 bases and J gave up 6 bases; unmatched junction bases: 8. CDR3 loop: CASSYSTGTNGYTF. CDR3 in DNA: TGTGCCAGCAGCTACTCGACAGGGACCAATGGCTACACCTTC.

The V gene is TRBV6-5, the J gene TRBJ1-2; D is unresolved. V lost 2 bases and J lost 2, with 6 bases in between. The CDR3 length is 13 residues. Germline V gene sequence: CDR1 MNHEY, CDR2 SVGAGI. The CDR3 spells CASSYDGNYGYTF. Written as DNA, the CDR3 is TGTGCCAGCAGTTACGACGGGAACTATGGCTACACCTTC.

This chain joins TRBV2 and TRBJ2-1, with a possible D match to TRBD1 (6 bases). CDR3 length: 14 amino acids. The germline CDR1 and CDR2 sequences are SNHLY and FYNNEI. The germline V and J ends were trimmed by 4 bases and 3 bases, with 10 bases remaining between them. The CDR3 reads CASSVETGYNEQFF. CDR3 nucleotides: TGTGCCAGCAGTGTGGAGACAGGCTACAATGAGCAGTTCTTC.

J is TRBJ2-5 and V is TRBV19, with D tentatively TRBD1 (6 bases). This CDR3 spans 15 amino acids. Deletions cut 3 bases from V and 5 bases from J, with 16 bases between. The germline V gene has CDR1 LNHDA and CDR2 SQIVND (reference sequence). The CDR3 spells CASSMFGEGEETQYF. For the CDR3, the DNA is TGTGCCAGTAGTATGTTTGGAGAGGGGGAGGAGACCCAGTACTTC.